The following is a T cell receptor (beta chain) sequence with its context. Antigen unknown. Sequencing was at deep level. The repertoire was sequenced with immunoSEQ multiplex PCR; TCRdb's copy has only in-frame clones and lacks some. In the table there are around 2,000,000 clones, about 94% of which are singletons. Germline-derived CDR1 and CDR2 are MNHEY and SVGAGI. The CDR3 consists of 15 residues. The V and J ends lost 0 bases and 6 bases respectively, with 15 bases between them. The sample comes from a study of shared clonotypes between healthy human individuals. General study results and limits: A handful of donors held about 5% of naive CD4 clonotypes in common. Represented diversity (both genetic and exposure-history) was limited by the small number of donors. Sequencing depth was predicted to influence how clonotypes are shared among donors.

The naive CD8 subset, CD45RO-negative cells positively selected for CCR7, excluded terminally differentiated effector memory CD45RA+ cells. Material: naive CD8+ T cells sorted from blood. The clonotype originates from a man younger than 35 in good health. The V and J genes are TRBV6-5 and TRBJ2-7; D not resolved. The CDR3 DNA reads TGTGCCAGCAGTTACTCAGTCGTGTGGGTCGGCGAGCAGTACTTC. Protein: CASSYSVVWVGEQYF.